Shown below are 24 T cell receptor beta chains from a single sample sequenced in a study of T-cell memory formation after mild COVID-19. In TCRdb, the 5' RACE reads were re-called with MiXCR into one record per CDR3 protein. The sample yields a few hundred thousand distinct CDR3 sequences, around 15% seen once. The specimen was PBMCs or a T cell subset sorted from them (not recorded which). The receptors come from a man younger than 30 who had mild COVID-19 (a few samples of this study predate the infection). Cell type and time point are not known.

This clonotype was found once. J is TRBJ1-2 and V is TRBV29-1; maybe TRBD1 (6 bases). The CDR3 has 14 residues. Germline loops: CDR1 SQVTM, CDR2 ANQGSEA. V gave up 7 bases and J gave up 8 bases, with 23 bases separating them. The CDR3 protein is CSAHPTRGRWGYTF. CDR3 DNA sequence: TGCAGCGCTCACCCCACCAGGGGACGTTGGGGCTACACCTTC.

This clonotype appeared a few times. The gene calls are TRBV4-1 and TRBJ1-5; tentative D call: TRBD1 (5 bases). From germline, CDR1 is MGHRA and CDR2 YSYEKL. V was clipped by 4 bases and J by 5 bases, with 18 bases between them. The CDR3 is made up of 16 amino acids. The CDR3 is CASSPDREGIDQPQHF. CDR3 nucleotides: TGCGCCAGCAGCCCAGATCGGGAGGGGATCGATCAGCCCCAGCATTTT.

This clonotype was seen repeatedly, ten times or more. The gene calls are TRBV7-3 and TRBJ2-5; 8 nucleotides agree with TRBD1. The CDR3 sequence is 13 residues long. The V gene end was trimmed by 5 bases and the J gene end by 4 bases; junction bases not matched to a gene: 3. Looked up from germline, CDR1 is SGHTA and CDR2 is FQGTGA. CDR3: CASSPGTGETQYF. The CDR3 bases are TGTGCCAGCAGCCCCGGGACAGGAGAGACCCAGTACTTC.

This clonotype was counted between two and nine times. The rearrangement uses TRBV4-3 and TRBJ1-1; D remains unclear. V shed 0 bases and J shed 1 base, with 6 bases lying between them. Germline CDR1 is LGHNA and CDR2 is YSLEER. The CDR3 is 14 amino acids. This CDR3 is CASSQEWGNTEAFF. The CDR3 DNA reads TGCGCCAGCAGCCAAGAGTGGGGGAACACTGAAGCTTTCTTT.

This clonotype was detected only a few times. The gene calls are TRBV20-1 and TRBJ1-4, with TRBD1 matching over 8 bases. This CDR3 has 15 residues. CDR1 and CDR2 (germline): DFQATT, SNEGSKA (reference sequence). The V gene end was trimmed by 4 bases and the J gene end by 2 bases; junction bases not matched to a gene: 6. The DNA for the CDR3 is TGCAGTGCTACGGACAGGGTTAGGACTAATGAAAAACTGTTTTTT. Translation: CSATDRVRTNEKLFF.

The V call is TRBV7-2, the J call TRBJ1-2; 12 bases line up with TRBD1. Germline V lookup: CDR1 SGHTA, CDR2 FQGNSA. The CDR3 spans 15 residues. The ends lost 4 bases at V and 4 bases at J; junction bases unmatched: 4. DNA of the CDR3: TGTGCCAGCAGCTGGGGACAGGGGGCGGGCTATGGCTACACCTTC. Its translation: CASSWGQGAGYGYTF.

A few counts support this clonotype. The CDR3 protein is CASSTLNSGYHYEQYV. The CDR3, as DNA: TGTGCCAGCAGCACCCTCAATAGCGGGTATCATTACGAGCAGTACGTC. This chain connects TRBV7-2 to TRBJ2-7; TRBD2 aligns across 7 bases. V shed 5 bases, J shed 4 bases, and the junction held 14 bases outside the gene matches. Looked up from germline, CDR1 is SGHTA and CDR2 is FQGNSA. The length of the CDR3 is 16 residues.

This clonotype was observed a handful of times. The chain has TRBV10-3 and TRBJ2-1; TRBD2 matches at 9 bases. V shed 2 bases, J shed 0 bases, and the junction held 2 bases outside the gene matches. The CDR3 sequence is 16 residues long. Germline V gene lookup returns CDR1 ENHRY and CDR2 SYGVKD. DNA for the CDR3: TGTGCCATCAGTGAGGCGGGGGGGAACTCCTACAATGAGCAGTTCTTC. Its protein is CAISEAGGNSYNEQFF.

In this sample, this clonotype turned up many times. The chain uses TRBV7-2 and TRBJ1-1; perhaps TRBD1 as D (6 bases). In germline, CDR1 is SGHTA, CDR2 FQGNSA. The CDR3 runs 15 residues. Trimming removed 9 bases from V and 10 bases from J, with 27 bases in between. CDR3 loop: CASTFEGGGHRAAFF. CDR3 sequence (DNA): TGTGCCAGTACGTTCGAGGGAGGGGGACATAGGGCAGCTTTCTTT.

Turning to this clonotype: Compared with germline, one end of the junction differs, possibly owing to a read error. The rearrangement links TRBV7-2 to TRBJ2-3, with 12 bases lining up with TRBD1. CDR3 size: 17 residues. Per germline, CDR1 SGHTA and CDR2 FQGNSA. CDR3 bases: TGTGTCAGCAGCCTTCGGGACAGGGGGCTTAGCACAGATACGCAGTATTTT. Protein sequence: CVSSLRDRGLSTDTQYF.

This clonotype was detected a few times. The chain recombines TRBV12-3 or TRBV12-4 with TRBJ2-2; no clear D. Trimming removed 3 bases from V and 4 bases from J, with 9 bases in between. CDR3 size: 14 residues. Here the CDR3 DNA reads TGTGCCAGCAGTTTCGGTGGAACCACCGGGGAGCTGTTTTTT. Protein product: CASSFGGTTGELFF.

This clonotype was seen more than once but under ten times. The rearrangement uses TRBV7-9 and TRBJ2-7; 7 positions agree with TRBD1. Losses at the gene ends were 7 bases for V and 5 bases for J; bases not matched to a gene: 11. Germline V CDR1 and CDR2: SEHNR, FQNEAQ (reference sequence). The CDR3 sequence is 14 residues long. CDR3 nucleotides: TGTGCCAGCACCCGGGGTGACAGGGCCAACGAGCAGTACTTC. Protein: CASTRGDRANEQYF.

The chain recombines TRBV6-2 or TRBV6-3 with TRBJ2-1; a possible D gene is TRBD1 (5 bases). V was shortened by 8 bases and J by 9 bases, with 14 bases between the two germline ends. Per germline, CDR1 MNHEY and CDR2 SVGEGT. This CDR3 comprises 12 residues. CDR3 DNA sequence: TGTGCCAGCGGTAGGGGTAACATTGAGCAGTTCTTC. Amino acid sequence: CASGRGNIEQFF.

The rearrangement joins TRBV7-9 to TRBJ2-1; the D is unclear. The germline CDR1 and CDR2 sequences are SEHNR and FQNEAQ (reference sequence). V was clipped by 1 base and J by 8 bases, with 6 bases between them. The CDR3 is 12 amino acids. The chain's CDR3 is CASSLVIYEQFF. CDR3 bases: TGTGCCAGCAGCTTAGTCATCTATGAGCAGTTCTTC. Full variable domain (outside the CDR3, taken from reference TRBV7-9 and TRBJ2-1): DTGVSQNPRHKITKRGQNVTFRCDPISEHNRLYWYRQTLGQGPEFLTYFQNEAQLEKSRLLSDRFSAERPKGSFSTLEIQRTEQGDSAMYLCASSLVIYEQFFGPGTRLTVL.

The chain has TRBV9 and TRBJ2-3; a possible D gene is TRBD2 (6 bases). The germline V gene encodes CDR1 SGDLS and CDR2 YYNGEE. The CDR3 spans 17 residues. The ends were cut back, 2 bases at V and 1 base at J, with 17 bases in the middle. CDR3 nucleotides: TGTGCCAGCAGCGTTCGGGGGACTGGAGGCGGCACAGATACGCAGTATTTT. This sequence encodes CASSVRGTGGGTDTQYF.

The rearrangement uses TRBV7-2 and TRBJ2-7, with 8 positions matching TRBD2. V lost 5 bases to trimming and J lost 4 bases; unmatched junction nucleotides: 10. The CDR3 is 15 amino acids. Germline CDR1 is SGHTA and CDR2 is FQGNSA. CDR3 loop: CASSQRLSGGYEQYF. The CDR3 nucleotides are TGTGCCAGCAGCCAGCGACTATCGGGGGGGTACGAGCAGTACTTC.

This clonotype came up a few times. The V gene is TRBV7-2, the J gene TRBJ2-7, with D unresolved. The CDR3 extends over 14 amino acids. V dropped 1 base and J dropped 0 bases, with 7 bases sitting between them. Germline V gives CDR1 SGHTA, CDR2 FQGNSA. The CDR3 region is CASSLEVSSYEQYF. The DNA of the CDR3 is TGTGCCAGCAGCTTAGAGGTTAGCTCCTACGAGCAGTACTTC.

This clonotype was counted at least ten times. The V and J genes are TRBV12-3 or TRBV12-4 and TRBJ1-5; D is unclear. V was clipped by 5 bases and J by 4 bases, with 9 bases between them. The CDR3 sequence is 13 residues long. CDR3 region: CASSPTVNQPQHF. CDR3 bases: TGTGCCAGCAGTCCCACCGTTAATCAGCCCCAGCATTTT.

This clonotype has only a few counts. The chain recombines TRBV29-1 with TRBJ1-5, with a tentative D call TRBD1 (6 bases). V lost 4 bases, J lost 5 bases, and 9 bases lay in between. CDR1 SQVTM and CDR2 ANQGSEA come from the germline V gene. CDR3 length equals 12 residues. The CDR3 spells CSVARGDQPQHF. In nucleotides, the CDR3 is TGCAGCGTTGCGAGGGGGGATCAGCCCCAGCATTTT.

V gene TRBV20-1 combines with J gene TRBJ1-1, with D unresolved. V lost 1 base to trimming and J lost 4 bases, with 13 bases between them. CDR1 is DFQATT, CDR2 SNEGSKA, per germline (reference sequence). The CDR3 length is 14 residues. The CDR3: CSARVGARGTEAFF. For the CDR3, the DNA is TGCAGTGCTAGAGTGGGAGCGCGGGGCACTGAAGCTTTCTTT.

The rearrangement links TRBV28 to TRBJ1-5, with TRBD1 matching 11 bases. Germline V gene lookup returns CDR1 MDHEN and CDR2 SYDVKM. V lost 6 bases and J lost 5; bases outside the gene matches: 6. This CDR3 is built from 15 residues. The CDR3 here is CASSGTGGVYQPQHF. The CDR3 coding sequence is TGTGCCAGCAGCGGGACAGGGGGTGTTTATCAGCCCCAGCATTTT.

This clonotype occurred a few times. CDR3 DNA sequence: TGTGCCAGCAGCCCCGGCGGGAGCGTACACTCACCCCTCCACTTT. Translating gives CASSPGGSVHSPLHF. The rearrangement joins TRBV7-3 to TRBJ1-6; D gene unclear. There are 15 residues in the CDR3. The V end was cut by 5 bases, the J end by 10 bases, with 18 bases between. Per germline, CDR1 SGHTA and CDR2 FQGTGA.

This clonotype was found a few times. V gene TRBV11-2 combines with J gene TRBJ1-2, with a weak D call TRBD1 (5 bases). Looked up from germline, CDR1 is SGHAT and CDR2 is FQNNGV. V was cut by 3 bases and J by 5 bases, with 19 bases left in between. The CDR3 length is 16 residues. In DNA, the CDR3 is TGTGCCAGCAGCTTCTACGGGACCGCTGTTACTTATGGCTACACCTTC. Translation gives CASSFYGTAVTYGYTF.

This clonotype was counted a few times. The chain links TRBV7-3 to TRBJ2-3; 10 bases match TRBD2. The germline CDR1 and CDR2 sequences are SGHTA and FQGTGA. There are 16 residues in the CDR3. With 4 bases clipped from V and 6 bases from J, the junction kept 10 bases outside the gene matches. The CDR3: CASSSGSSGGADTQYF. The CDR3 region has the DNA TGTGCCAGCAGCTCGGGATCGAGCGGGGGGGCCGATACGCAGTATTTT.